This is a list of T cell receptor beta chains from one sample in a study of identical twins. TCRdb used MiXCR to reprocess the 5' RACE reads, holding one entry per CDR3 protein. The profile covers a few hundred thousand distinct CDR3 sequences, with about 16% appearing a single time and roughly 0.44% taken by the ten largest. The same data also contributed to another study, on yellow fever vaccine responses in identical twins.

Sequenced sample: CD4+ T cells sorted from blood. Every receptor here comes from a woman under 30 in good health. Both conserved end residues are part of each CDR3. Fields, in order: J gene, clone size, V gene, D gene, CDR3 DNA, CDR3 protein. A D gene is named only where the DNA matches it firmly. The size of a clone is reported for some rows only, either as once, few or many, or as a class for expanded clones.

TRBJ2-2 | few | TRBV20-1 | - | TGCAGTGCTAGGCAGGGCTGGGGCGGGGAGCTGTTTTTT | CSARQGWGGELFF
TRBJ1-1 | - | TRBV6-5 | - | TGTGCCAGCAGTCCACCAGGGGTTGAAGCTTTCTTT | CASSPPGVEAFF
TRBJ2-1 | few | TRBV20-1 | - | TGCAGTGCTCCGATGTTGTCCTACAATGAGCAGTTCTTC | CSAPMLSYNEQFF
TRBJ2-2 | - | TRBV20-1 | - | TGCAGTGCTAGAAAGTCCCAACTGGGCACCGGGGAGCTGTTTTTT | CSARKSQLGTGELFF
TRBJ2-1 | - | TRBV12-3/TRBV12-4 | TRBD2 | TGTGCCAGCAGTTTAGCGCTAGCGGTCCACAATGAGCAGTTCTTC | CASSLALAVHNEQFF
TRBJ2-1 | - | TRBV29-1 | - | TGCAGCGTGCATAGTCAGTCGGGGGGCGATGAGCAGTTCTTC | CSVHSQSGGDEQFF
TRBJ1-6 | few | TRBV25-1 | - | TGTGCCAGCAGTGAATCTAGATATAATTCACCCCTCCACTTT | CASSESRYNSPLHF
TRBJ2-3 | - | TRBV6-4 | - | TGTGCCAGCAGTCAAATCGGCGGGACAAGCACAGATACGCAGTATTTT | CASSQIGGTSTDTQYF
TRBJ1-1 | - | TRBV10-3 | - | TGTGCCAGCAGTTTAACACACAACACTGAAGCTTTCTTT | CASSLTHNTEAFF
TRBJ2-7 | - | TRBV4-2 | TRBD1 | TGTGCTACAGCCCGGGACAGTGGTTACGAGCAGTACTTC | CATARDSGYEQYF
TRBJ2-5 | few | TRBV6-1 | TRBD2 | TGTGCCAGCAGTAGCGGGACCAGAGTCTTTCGGACCCAGTACTTC | CASSSGTRVFRTQYF
TRBJ1-1 | many | TRBV20-1 | - | TGCAGTGCTAGTGACCGGGGGCGGTACACTGAAGCTTTCTTT | CSASDRGRYTEAFF
TRBJ2-3 | few | TRBV7-2 | - | TGTGCCAGCAGCCTCTCGGGGCTCACAGATACGCAGTATTTT | CASSLSGLTDTQYF
TRBJ2-3 | few | TRBV20-1 | TRBD2 | TGCAGTGCCCCGGCGCGGGGGGCAGGAGATACGCAGTATTTT | CSAPARGAGDTQYF
TRBJ2-1 | - | TRBV3-1 | - | TGTGCCAGCGGGGGAATGGCGTACAATGAGCAGTTCTTC | CASGGMAYNEQFF
TRBJ2-3 | - | TRBV9 | TRBD2 | TGTGCCAGCAGCGTAGGAGGGACTATCTTTAGCACAGATACGCAGTATTTT | CASSVGGTIFSTDTQYF
TRBJ2-5 | - | TRBV2 | - | TGTGCCAGCAGTACTTGGAGTACACCAGAGACCCAGTACTTC | CASSTWSTPETQYF
TRBJ1-2 | few | TRBV29-1 | TRBD1 | TGCAGCGGCCTGGACAGGGGGGATGGCTACACCTTC | CSGLDRGDGYTF
TRBJ1-5 | - | TRBV19 | TRBD1 | TGTGCCAGTAACGACAGGGAGCATCAGCCCCAGCATTTT | CASNDREHQPQHF
TRBJ2-7 | few | TRBV5-1 | TRBD1 | TGCGCCAGCAGCAGTGACAGGGGGCGACCCGCCGAGCAGTACTTC | CASSSDRGRPAEQYF
TRBJ2-7 | few | TRBV5-1 | TRBD2 | TGCGCCAGCAAGGCTAGCGGGCCGACCTACGAGCAGTACTTC | CASKASGPTYEQYF
TRBJ2-7 | few | TRBV20-1 | TRBD2 | TGCAGTGCCCAGAGCGGGAGTTGGTCCTACGAGCAGTACTTC | CSAQSGSWSYEQYF
TRBJ1-1 | - | TRBV6-5 | - | TGTGCCAGCAGTTATAACCTCGCAGGCACTGAAGCTTTCTTT | CASSYNLAGTEAFF
TRBJ1-1 | many | TRBV29-1 | - | TGCAGCGCCACGGGGGCAGGTTTTTGGGCTTTCTTT | CSATGAGFWAFF
TRBJ2-1 | few | TRBV29-1 | TRBD2 | TGCAGCGTTGAAAGGCTAGCGGGACACTCCTACAATGAGCAGTTCTTC | CSVERLAGHSYNEQFF
TRBJ1-2 | - | TRBV29-1 | TRBD1 | TGCAGCGTTGGGGGGACAGGGGGCATTAGCTCTGGCTACACCTTC | CSVGGTGGISSGYTF
TRBJ2-2 | - | TRBV7-8 | - | TGTGCCAACAAACCGGGGCCGGGGGTGATCACCGGGGAGCTGTTTTTT | CANKPGPGVITGELFF
TRBJ2-3 | - | TRBV24-1 | TRBD1 | TGTGCCACCAGTCCTGAGAGGACAGGCAGCGTTACGCAGTATTTT | CATSPERTGSVTQYF
TRBJ2-2 | - | TRBV7-2 | - | TGTGCCAGCAGCTTCTCTGCGACATTGACCGGGGAGCTGTTTTTT | CASSFSATLTGELFF
TRBJ1-1 | - | TRBV12-3/TRBV12-4 | - | TGTGCCAGCAGTTTGCAGGGTGGCGGAACTGAAGCTTTCTTT | CASSLQGGGTEAFF
TRBJ1-4 | few | TRBV20-1 | - | TGCAGCTACAGGAAAGAAAAACTGTTTTTT | CSYRKEKLFF
TRBJ2-1 | few | TRBV5-1 | - | TGCGCCAGCAGCTTGGGACTACATAACAATGAGCAGTTCTTC | CASSLGLHNNEQFF
TRBJ2-5 | - | TRBV11-2 | TRBD2 | TGTGCCAGCAGCTTAGTTTCTAGCGGGGGGACCTACCTCAGGGAGACCCAGTACTTC | CASSLVSSGGTYLRETQYF
TRBJ2-2 | - | TRBV4-1 | TRBD2 | TGCGCCAGCAGCCAAAAGATCGCCCCGGGACTAGCGGCGAACACCGGGGAGCTGTTTTTT | CASSQKIAPGLAANTGELFF
TRBJ2-4 | - | TRBV11-2 | - | TGTGCCAGCAGCCTAGTAGCCAAAAACATTCAGTACTTC | CASSLVAKNIQYF
TRBJ2-6 | - | TRBV7-9 | - | TGTGCCAGCAGCGAAGCAGGGTCCGGGGCCAACGTCCTGACTTTC | CASSEAGSGANVLTF
TRBJ2-3 | - | TRBV5-1 | - | TGCGCCAGCAGCTTTAACAGGGAAAGGTCTAGCACAGATACGCAGTATTTT | CASSFNRERSSTDTQYF
TRBJ2-2 | few | TRBV28 | - | TGTGCCAGCAGGGAAGGCACCGGGGAGCTGTTTTTT | CASREGTGELFF
TRBJ2-5 | - | TRBV7-9 | - | TGTGCCAGCAGCTTGGAGGGGCGGTCGGAGACCCAGTACTTC | CASSLEGRSETQYF
TRBJ2-1 | - | TRBV10-3 | TRBD1 | TGTGCCATCAGTGAGGCACGGGACAGGGGGTTGGTCAATGAGCAGTTCTTC | CAISEARDRGLVNEQFF